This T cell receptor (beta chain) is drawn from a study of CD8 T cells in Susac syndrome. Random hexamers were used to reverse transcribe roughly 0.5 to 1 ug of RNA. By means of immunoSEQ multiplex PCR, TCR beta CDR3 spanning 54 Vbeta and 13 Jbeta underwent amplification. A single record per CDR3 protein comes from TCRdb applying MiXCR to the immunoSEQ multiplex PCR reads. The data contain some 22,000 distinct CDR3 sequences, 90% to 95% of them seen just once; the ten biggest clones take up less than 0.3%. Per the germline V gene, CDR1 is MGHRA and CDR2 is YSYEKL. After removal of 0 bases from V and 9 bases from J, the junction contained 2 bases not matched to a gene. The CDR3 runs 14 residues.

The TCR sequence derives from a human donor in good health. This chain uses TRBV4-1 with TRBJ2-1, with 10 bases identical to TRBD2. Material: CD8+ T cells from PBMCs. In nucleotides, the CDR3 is TGCGCCAGCAGCCAAGAAAGCGGGGGGGGTGAGCAGTTCTTC. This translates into CASSQESGGGEQFF.